This T cell receptor (beta chain) is from a study of PD-1 blockade in classical Hodgkin lymphoma. With no exception, relapse followed autologous stem cell transplantation in all patients, and brentuximab vedotin exposure varied. The CDR3 has 20 amino acids. CDR1 ENHRY and CDR2 SYGVKD come from the germline V gene. V shed 4 bases and J shed 0 bases, with 27 bases lying between them. TCRdb keeps only in-frame clones here, not all; method: immunoSEQ multiplex PCR. Here the sample spans tens of thousands of clones, 80% to 90% being singletons. The sequence was obtained from a human donor with classical Hodgkin lymphoma. Sequenced here: peripheral blood mononuclear cells (PBMCs), sampled before the second cycle of nivolumab. V is TRBV10-3 and J is TRBJ1-1, with D possibly matching TRBD1 (6 bases). The DNA for the CDR3 is TGTGCCATCAGTGTGGTAGGATACCGCGGGGGCAGAGTTATGAACACTGAAGCTTTCTTT. Protein: CAISVVGYRGGRVMNTEAFF.